The T cell receptor beta chain described here comes from a study of T cells after somatic rescue of genetic block. Germline CDR1 and CDR2: SGHNT and YENEEA. CDR3 length: 16 residues. The V and J ends lost 1 base and 0 bases respectively, with 12 bases between them. TCRdb keeps only in-frame clones here, not all; method: immunoSEQ multiplex PCR. Of approximately 88,000 clones in the sample, approximately 90% were seen once. The clonotype originates from a woman between 18 and 29 years old. The rearrangement joins TRBV11-3 to TRBJ1-1; possible D gene TRBD1, 5 bases. Source material: peripheral blood mononuclear cells (PBMCs). In DNA form, the CDR3 reads TGTGCCAGCAGCTTAGCTCAAAGAGGGGTGAACACTGAAGCTTTCTTT. Protein: CASSLAQRGVNTEAFF. Variable domain in full (rest from reference TRBV11-3 and TRBJ1-1): EAGVVQSPRYKIIEKKQPVAFWCNPISGHNTLYWYLQNLGQGPELLIRYENEEAVDDSQLPKDRFSAERLKGVDSTLKIQPAELGDSAVYLCASSLAQRGVNTEAFFGQGTRLTVV.